This T cell receptor beta chain appears in the sequencing data of a study of blood T cell repertoires in COVID-19. Study as a whole: Acute and convalescent COVID-19 samples came from the United States, Italy and Spain. Sources were T cells, B-cell-depleted T cells, or PBMCs; the material itself was cDNA or gDNA.

In the authors' methods: The assay estimated nucleated cells by amplifying reference gene primers. Using immunoSEQ multiplex PCR, the repertoire was profiled, and TCRdb retains in-frame clones only, with some absent. V, J and clone size are taken as reported in that table, and D and trimming were inferred from the DNA itself. This table holds 12,000 to 15,000 clones, 75% to 90% found once. This CDR3 is built from 14 residues. J was trimmed by 1 base and V by 1 base; bases with no gene match: 0. Germline V gives CDR1 LGHNA, CDR2 YNFKEQ. This chain uses TRBV4-2 with TRBJ2-7, with TRBD2 identical over 8 bases. The sequenced sample consisted of peripheral blood. The sequence was collected from a human donor in a cohort sampled during active COVID-19. Here the CDR3 DNA reads TGTGCCAGCAGCCAAGGACTAGCGTCCTACGAGCAGTACTTC. Its protein product is CASSQGLASYEQYF.